These T cell receptor beta chains were read from a single sample in a study of Ad26.COV2.S vaccination and SARS-CoV-2 variants. Clones were sequenced by immunoSEQ multiplex PCR, and TCRdb holds only the in-frame ones, with some missing. The sample lists under 95,000 clones, about four fifths occurring once. The sequences come from peripheral blood, collected after recovery from COVID-19. Every receptor here comes from a human donor who had recovered from COVID-19. Both conserved end residues are part of each CDR3. A D gene is named only where the DNA matches it firmly. The size of a clone is reported for some rows only, either as once, few or many, or as a class for expanded clones.

TRBJ2-1,TRBV2,.,.,CASSVGGLSYNEQFF,TGTGCCAGCAGTGTTGGCGGGCTCTCCTACAATGAGCAGTTCTTC
TRBJ2-1,TRBV7-3,many,TRBD1,CASSSQGADEQFF,TGTGCCAGCAGCTCCCAGGGGGCGGATGAGCAGTTCTTC
TRBJ2-3,TRBV7-8,.,.,CASSLAPSVASTDTQYF,TGTGCCAGCAGCTTAGCTCCCAGCGTCGCTAGCACAGATACGCAGTATTTT
TRBJ1-2,TRBV6-2/TRBV6-3,.,.,CASSFPTANYGYTF,TGTGCCAGCAGTTTCCCAACAGCTAACTATGGCTACACCTTC
TRBJ1-1,TRBV5-4,.,.,CASSLARTLTGDTEAFF,TGTGCCAGCAGCTTGGCAAGGACACTGACGGGCGACACTGAAGCTTTCTTT
TRBJ1-2,TRBV29-1,once,.,CSVVEGNGYTF,TGCAGCGTTGTCGAGGGTAATGGCTACACCTTC
TRBJ2-3,TRBV6-4,.,.,CASSATAGRISTQYF,TGTGCCAGCAGCGCAACCGCGGGACGAATCAGTACGCAGTATTTT
TRBJ2-1,TRBV11-2,.,TRBD1,CASSFTLGQGARDEQFF,TGTGCCAGCAGCTTTACGCTTGGGCAGGGGGCGCGGGATGAGCAGTTCTTC
TRBJ2-2,TRBV19,.,TRBD2,CASSIPLAGYGELFF,TGTGCCAGTAGTATACCGCTAGCGGGATACGGGGAGCTGTTTTTT
TRBJ2-7,TRBV19,.,.,CASSIGGGPFEQYF,TGTGCCAGTAGTATCGGAGGGGGACCCTTCGAGCAGTACTTC
TRBJ2-7,TRBV6-6,.,.,CASSTGLNHEQYF,TGTGCCAGCAGTACCGGACTGAACCACGAGCAGTACTTC
TRBJ2-5,TRBV20-1,.,.,CSASVLAETQYF,TGCAGTGCTAGTGTCCTAGCTGAGACCCAGTACTTC
TRBJ2-3,TRBV4-1,few,TRBD2,CASSPERESADTQYF,TGCGCCAGCAGCCCTGAGCGGGAGTCCGCAGATACGCAGTATTTT
TRBJ1-2,TRBV28,once,.,CASSGRRSGYTF,TGTGCCAGCAGTGGACGGCGCTCAGGCTACACCTTC
TRBJ1-1,TRBV12-5,few,.,CASGLGSFYTEAFF,TGTGCTAGTGGTTTGGGGTCCTTTTATACTGAAGCTTTCTTT
TRBJ2-3,TRBV14,.,.,CASSQAPQGSTDTQYF,TGTGCCAGCAGCCAAGCCCCGCAGGGTTCCACAGATACGCAGTATTTT
TRBJ1-1,TRBV28,.,.,CATIWRGTNTEAFF,TGTGCCACCATTTGGCGGGGTACGAACACTGAAGCTTTCTTT